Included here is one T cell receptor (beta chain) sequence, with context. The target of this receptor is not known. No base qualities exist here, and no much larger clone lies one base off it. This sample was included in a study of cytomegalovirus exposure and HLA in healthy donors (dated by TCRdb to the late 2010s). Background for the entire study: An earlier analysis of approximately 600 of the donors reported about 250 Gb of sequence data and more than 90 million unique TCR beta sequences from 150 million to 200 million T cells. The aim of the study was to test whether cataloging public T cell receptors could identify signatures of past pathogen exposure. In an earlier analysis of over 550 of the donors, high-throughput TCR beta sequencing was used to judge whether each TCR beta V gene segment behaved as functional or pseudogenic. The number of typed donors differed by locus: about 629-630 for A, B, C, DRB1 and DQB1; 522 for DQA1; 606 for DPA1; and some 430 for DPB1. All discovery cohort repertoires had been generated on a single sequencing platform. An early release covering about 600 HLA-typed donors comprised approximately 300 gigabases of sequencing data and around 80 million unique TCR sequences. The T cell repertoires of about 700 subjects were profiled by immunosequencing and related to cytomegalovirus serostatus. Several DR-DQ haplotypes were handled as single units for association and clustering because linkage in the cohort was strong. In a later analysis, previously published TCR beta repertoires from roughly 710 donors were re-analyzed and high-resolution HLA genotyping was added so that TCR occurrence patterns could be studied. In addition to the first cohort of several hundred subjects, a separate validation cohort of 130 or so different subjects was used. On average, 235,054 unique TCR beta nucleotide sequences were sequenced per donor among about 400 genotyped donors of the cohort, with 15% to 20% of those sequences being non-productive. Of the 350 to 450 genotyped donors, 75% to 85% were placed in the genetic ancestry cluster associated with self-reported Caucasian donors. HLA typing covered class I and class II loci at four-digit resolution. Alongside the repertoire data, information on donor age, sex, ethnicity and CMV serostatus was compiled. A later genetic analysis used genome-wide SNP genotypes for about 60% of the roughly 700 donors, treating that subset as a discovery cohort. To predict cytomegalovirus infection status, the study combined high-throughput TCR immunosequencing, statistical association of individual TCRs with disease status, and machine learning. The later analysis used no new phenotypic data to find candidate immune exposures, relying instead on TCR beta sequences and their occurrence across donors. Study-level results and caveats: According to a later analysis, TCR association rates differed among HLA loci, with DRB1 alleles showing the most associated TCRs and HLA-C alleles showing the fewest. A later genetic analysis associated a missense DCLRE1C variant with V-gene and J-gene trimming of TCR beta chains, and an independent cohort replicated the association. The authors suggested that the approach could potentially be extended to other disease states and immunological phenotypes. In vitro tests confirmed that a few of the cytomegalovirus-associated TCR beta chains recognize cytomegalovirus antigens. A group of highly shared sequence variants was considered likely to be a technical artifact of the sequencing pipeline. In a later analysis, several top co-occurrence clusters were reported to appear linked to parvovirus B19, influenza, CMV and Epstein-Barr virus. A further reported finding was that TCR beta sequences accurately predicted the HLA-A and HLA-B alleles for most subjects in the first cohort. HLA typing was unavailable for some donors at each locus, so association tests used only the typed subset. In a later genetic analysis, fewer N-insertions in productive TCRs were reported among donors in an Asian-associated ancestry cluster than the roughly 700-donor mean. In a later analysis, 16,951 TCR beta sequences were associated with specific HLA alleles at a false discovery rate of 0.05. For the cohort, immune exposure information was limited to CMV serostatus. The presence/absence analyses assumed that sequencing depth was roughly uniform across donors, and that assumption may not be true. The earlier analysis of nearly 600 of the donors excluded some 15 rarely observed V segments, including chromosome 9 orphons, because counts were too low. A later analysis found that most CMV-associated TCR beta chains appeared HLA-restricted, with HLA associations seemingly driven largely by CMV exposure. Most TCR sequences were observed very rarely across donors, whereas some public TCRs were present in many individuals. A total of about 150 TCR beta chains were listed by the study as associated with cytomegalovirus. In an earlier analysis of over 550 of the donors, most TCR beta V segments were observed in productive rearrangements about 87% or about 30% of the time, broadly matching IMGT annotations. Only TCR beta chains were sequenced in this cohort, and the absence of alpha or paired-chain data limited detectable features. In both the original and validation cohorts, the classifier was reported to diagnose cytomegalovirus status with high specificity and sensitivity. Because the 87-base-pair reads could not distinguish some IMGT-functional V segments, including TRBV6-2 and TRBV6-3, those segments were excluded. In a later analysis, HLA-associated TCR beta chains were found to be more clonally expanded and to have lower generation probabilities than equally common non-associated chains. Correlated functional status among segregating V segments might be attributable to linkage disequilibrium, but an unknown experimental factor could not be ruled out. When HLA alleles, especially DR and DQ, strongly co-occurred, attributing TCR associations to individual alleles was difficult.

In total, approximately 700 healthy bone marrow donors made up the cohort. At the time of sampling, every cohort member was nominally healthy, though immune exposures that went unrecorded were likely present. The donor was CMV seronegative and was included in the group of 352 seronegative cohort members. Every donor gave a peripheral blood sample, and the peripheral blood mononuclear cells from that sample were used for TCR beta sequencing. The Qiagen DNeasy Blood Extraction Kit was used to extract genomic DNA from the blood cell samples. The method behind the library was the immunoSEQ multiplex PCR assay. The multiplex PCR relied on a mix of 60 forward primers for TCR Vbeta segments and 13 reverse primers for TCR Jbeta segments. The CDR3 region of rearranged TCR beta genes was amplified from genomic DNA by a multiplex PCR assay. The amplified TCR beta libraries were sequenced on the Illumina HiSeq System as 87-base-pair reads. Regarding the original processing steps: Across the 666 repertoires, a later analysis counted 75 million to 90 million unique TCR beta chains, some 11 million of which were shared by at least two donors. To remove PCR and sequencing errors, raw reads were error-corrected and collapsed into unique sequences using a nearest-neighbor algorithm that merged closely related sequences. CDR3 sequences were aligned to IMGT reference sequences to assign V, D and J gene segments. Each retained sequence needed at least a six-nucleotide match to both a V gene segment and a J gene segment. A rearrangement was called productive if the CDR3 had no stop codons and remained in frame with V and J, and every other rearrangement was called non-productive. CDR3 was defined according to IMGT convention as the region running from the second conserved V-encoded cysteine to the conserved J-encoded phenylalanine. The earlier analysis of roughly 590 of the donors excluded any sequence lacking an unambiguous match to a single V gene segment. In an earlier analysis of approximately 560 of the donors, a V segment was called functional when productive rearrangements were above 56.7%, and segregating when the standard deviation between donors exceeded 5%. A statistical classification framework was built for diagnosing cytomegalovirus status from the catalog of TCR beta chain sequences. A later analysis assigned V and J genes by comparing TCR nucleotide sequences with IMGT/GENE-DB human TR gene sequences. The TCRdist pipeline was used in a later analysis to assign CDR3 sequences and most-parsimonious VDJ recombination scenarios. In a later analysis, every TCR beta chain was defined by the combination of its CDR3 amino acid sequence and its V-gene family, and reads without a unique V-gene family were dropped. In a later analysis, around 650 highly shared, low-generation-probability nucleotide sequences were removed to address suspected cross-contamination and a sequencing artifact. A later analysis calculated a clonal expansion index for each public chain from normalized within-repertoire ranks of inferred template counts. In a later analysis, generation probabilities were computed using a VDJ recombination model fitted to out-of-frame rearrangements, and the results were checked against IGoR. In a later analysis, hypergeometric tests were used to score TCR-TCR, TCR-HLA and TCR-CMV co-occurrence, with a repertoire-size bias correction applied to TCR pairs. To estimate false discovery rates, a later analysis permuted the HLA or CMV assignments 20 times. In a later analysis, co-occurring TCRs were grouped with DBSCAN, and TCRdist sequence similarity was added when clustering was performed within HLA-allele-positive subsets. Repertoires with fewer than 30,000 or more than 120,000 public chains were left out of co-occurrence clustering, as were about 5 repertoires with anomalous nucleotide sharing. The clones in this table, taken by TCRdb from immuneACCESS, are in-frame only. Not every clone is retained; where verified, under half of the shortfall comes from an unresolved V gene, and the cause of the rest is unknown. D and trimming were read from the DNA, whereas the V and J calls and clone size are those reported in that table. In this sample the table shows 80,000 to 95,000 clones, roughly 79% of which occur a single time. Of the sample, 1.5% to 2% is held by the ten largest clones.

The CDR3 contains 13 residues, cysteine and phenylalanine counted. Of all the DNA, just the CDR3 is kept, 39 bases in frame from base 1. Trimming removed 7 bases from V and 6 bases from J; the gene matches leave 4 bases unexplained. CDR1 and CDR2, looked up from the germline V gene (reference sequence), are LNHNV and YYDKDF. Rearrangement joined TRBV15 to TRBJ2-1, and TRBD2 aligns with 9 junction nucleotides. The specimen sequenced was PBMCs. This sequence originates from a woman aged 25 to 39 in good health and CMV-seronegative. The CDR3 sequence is CATTGTSSNEQFF. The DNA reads TGTGCCACCACCGGGACTAGCTCCAATGAGCAGTTCTTC.